This T cell receptor beta chain comes out of a study of shared clonotypes between healthy human individuals. Study-level points and caveats: Clonotypes shared by all four donors outscored non-shared clonotypes in generation probability.

Germline V gene sequence: CDR1 SNHLY, CDR2 FYNNEI. The V end was cut by 5 bases, the J end by 1 base, with 9 bases between. This CDR3 contains 13 residues. The data were produced by immunoSEQ multiplex PCR, yet TCRdb's version contains in-frame clones alone and is incomplete. The sample consists of 2 million to 3 million clones, approximately 93% of them appearing once. A note on this clone: Its antigen is undetermined.

The V gene is TRBV2, the J gene TRBJ2-7, with D uncertain. The receptor comes from a young man in good health. Some clones in this sample may be carry-over from other donors' samples. The sequenced material came from naive CD4+ T cells from PBMCs. This sample's subset: CD45RA+ positively selected. In DNA, the CDR3 is TGTGCCAGCAGTCGCCAGGCATCCTACGAGCAGTACTTC. Protein: CASSRQASYEQYF.